The clone carrying this T cell receptor (beta chain) was seen a few times. What it binds is unknown. The data stem from a study of identical twins. Using its own MiXCR run on the 5' RACE reads, TCRdb lists one record per CDR3 protein. This sample has more than 1.5 million distinct CDR3 sequences, with less than 35% found just once. The length of the CDR3 is 15 residues. Germline lookup yields CDR1 DFQATT and CDR2 SNEGSKA (reference sequence). The ends lost 2 bases at V and 5 bases at J; junction bases unmatched: 8. Notes on the study in general: Models, which agreed with sharing between unrelated individuals, nonetheless underestimated the out-of-frame TCR alpha sharing seen in monozygotic twins.

The V gene is TRBV20-1, the J gene TRBJ1-5, with 8 bases matching TRBD1. This clonotype originated in a newborn girl in good health. The sequencing input was cord blood. The chain's CDR3 is CSARSPGQVHQPQHF. CDR3 DNA: TGCAGTGCTAGAAGTCCGGGACAGGTCCATCAGCCCCAGCATTTT.